The sequence of this TCR beta chain was determined in a study of Ad26.COV2.S vaccination and SARS-CoV-2 variants. As for the study in general: Among those in the COV1001 Ad26.COV2.S trial arm was the donor. Intramuscular Ad26.COV2.S doses were given once or twice, 56 days apart.

From germline, CDR1 is KGHSH and CDR2 LQKENI. The CDR3 extends over 14 amino acids. The ends were cut back, 3 bases at V and 0 bases at J, with 8 bases in the middle. As to treatment: roughly 20 received Ad26.COV2.S at low or high dose, single or two shots; about 5 received placebo; per-sample allocation not given. Collection of samples fell on day 63 after the first vaccine or placebo injection. Vaccination employed an Ad26 vector expressing the Wuhan-strain SARS-CoV-2 spike. Here immunoSEQ multiplex PCR was the method, and the copy in TCRdb shows in-frame clones only, minus some. The table has 400,000 to 500,000 clones, 70% to 90% seen once.

The receptor comes from a person between 18 and 65 years old who received the Ad26.COV2.S COVID-19 vaccine or a placebo. The V call is TRBV18, the J call TRBJ1-1; D uncertain. This sample comprised peripheral blood, obtained in a trial of Ad26.COV2.S vaccine versus placebo. This chain's CDR3 is CASSPFAVNTEAFF. The CDR3 nucleotides are TGTGCCAGCTCACCTTTCGCAGTGAACACTGAAGCTTTCTTT.